The 10 T cell receptor beta chains presented below share a single source sample, sequenced in a study of cytomegalovirus exposure and HLA in healthy donors. 60 Vbeta and 13 Jbeta primers were used in PCR. Data came from immunoSEQ multiplex PCR; TCRdb stores just in-frame clones and leaves some out. Altogether about 210,000 clones are present, about 83% being singletons, with the ten largest covering approximately 10%. Sequenced: PBMCs. The receptors shown here come from a woman aged 50 to 60 in good health and CMV-seropositive.

The chain uses TRBV6-5 and TRBJ2-7; D is possibly TRBD1 (5 bases). The ends were cut back, 5 bases at V and 4 bases at J, with 18 bases in the middle. This CDR3 has 15 residues. Germline loops: CDR1 MNHEY, CDR2 SVGAGI. The CDR3 DNA follows: TGTGCCAGCAGTCGCGGAGCATCAAAGGGGTACGAGCAGTACTTC. Protein: CASSRGASKGYEQYF.

This chain joins TRBV2 and TRBJ2-5; 14 nucleotides align to TRBD2. In germline, CDR1 is SNHLY, CDR2 FYNNEI. This CDR3 comprises 16 residues. Losses at the gene ends were 6 bases for V and 4 bases for J; bases not matched to a gene: 7. The DNA for the CDR3 is TGTGCCAGCAGCCCCAGACTAGCGGGGGGGTTAGAGACCCAGTACTTC. This sequence encodes CASSPRLAGGLETQYF.

V gene TRBV20-1 combines with J gene TRBJ2-1; TRBD1 is a possible D gene (5 bases). V was cut by 4 bases and J by 6 bases, with 7 bases left in between. Germline V gene data show CDR1 as DFQATT and CDR2 as SNEGSKA (reference sequence). The CDR3 is 11 amino acids. The CDR3 loop reads CSATRANEQFF. In nucleotides, the CDR3 is TGCAGTGCTACCAGGGCCAATGAGCAGTTCTTC.

The chain couples TRBV19 to TRBJ2-5; D not resolved. Germline CDR1 is LNHDA and CDR2 is SQIVND (reference sequence). Trimming left V 6 bases short and J 2 bases short, with 7 bases between. CDR3 length: 12 residues. CDR3 in amino acids: CASRAEQETQYF. The CDR3 DNA is TGTGCCAGTAGGGCGGAACAAGAGACCCAGTACTTC. The complete variable domain, with remaining parts taken from reference TRBV19 and TRBJ2-5, reads DGGITQSPKYLFRKEGQNVTLSCEQNLNHDAMYWYRQDPGQGLRLIYYSQIVNDFQKGDIAEGYSVSREKKESFPLTVTSAQKNPTAFYLCASRAEQETQYFGPGTRLLVL.

The chain recombines TRBV2 with TRBJ2-3; possibly TRBD1 for D (5 bases). The length of the CDR3 is 14 residues. Per the germline V gene, CDR1 is SNHLY and CDR2 is FYNNEI. V lost 6 bases to trimming and J lost 2 bases, with 12 bases between them. For the CDR3, the DNA is TGTGCCAGCAGCCCGGACACGTACACAGATACGCAGTATTTT. It encodes CASSPDTYTDTQYF.

CDR3 in amino acids: CASSIQGGDNEQFF. CDR3 DNA sequence: TGTGCCAGTAGTATCCAGGGAGGAGACAATGAGCAGTTCTTC. This chain uses TRBV19 with TRBJ2-1, with D possibly matching TRBD2 (6 bases). This CDR3 comprises 14 residues. The V and J ends lost 3 bases and 5 bases respectively, with 11 bases between them. The germline CDR1 and CDR2 sequences are LNHDA and SQIVND (reference sequence).

The chain links TRBV19 to TRBJ1-2; 8 positions match TRBD1. The germline CDR1 and CDR2 sequences are LNHDA and SQIVND (reference sequence). The length of the CDR3 is 16 residues. With 5 bases clipped from V and 4 bases from J, the junction kept 12 bases outside the gene matches. Here the CDR3 reads CASSAQQGVKGYGYTF. DNA of the CDR3: TGTGCCAGTAGTGCCCAACAGGGGGTGAAGGGCTATGGCTACACCTTC.

The chain recombines TRBV7-9 with TRBJ2-1; 8 positions match TRBD1. CDR1 and CDR2 (germline): SEHNR, FQNEAQ (reference sequence). The CDR3 consists of 14 residues. Trimming at V came to 5 bases and at J to 5 bases, leaving 5 bases not matched to a gene. As DNA, the CDR3 is TGTGCCAGCAGCCCAGGGACAGGACACAATGAGCAGTTCTTC. Its protein product is CASSPGTGHNEQFF.

This clone was seen just once. The chain joins TRBV5-6 to TRBJ2-2; D remains ambiguous. V gave up 3 bases and J gave up 5 bases, with 8 bases separating them. Per the germline V gene, CDR1 is SGHDT and CDR2 is YYEEEE. The CDR3 is 13 residues long. This CDR3 reads CASSWAGTGELFF. CDR3 bases: TGTGCCAGCAGCTGGGCAGGAACCGGGGAGCTGTTTTTT.

The chain uses TRBV2 and TRBJ2-5; D unclear. Judging by the DNA end, TRBJ2-7 fits better; the J call may be wrong. The CDR3 totals 12 residues. CDR1 is SNHLY and CDR2 is FYNNEI in the germline V gene. CDR3 nucleotide sequence: TGTGCCAGCCGAACCCTCTCCTACGAGCAGTACTTC. This translates into CASRTLSYEQYF.